Below, 13 T cell receptor beta chains from the same sample are listed, as sequenced in a study of blood T cell repertoires in COVID-19. Using immunoSEQ multiplex PCR, the repertoire was profiled, and TCRdb retains in-frame clones only, with some absent. In the table there are 150,000 to 200,000 clones, 79% of which are singletons. Sequences were obtained from peripheral blood. All receptors come from a man between 60 and 75 years old with active or convalescent COVID-19.

This clone was detected only once. V is TRBV19 and J is TRBJ2-5; TRBD1 aligns across 10 bases. The CDR3 sequence is 15 residues long. The germline CDR1 and CDR2 sequences are LNHDA and SQIVND (reference sequence). With V trimmed by 4 bases and J by 4 bases, 6 bases remained unmatched. The CDR3 sequence is CASSRRTGGSETQYF. The CDR3 nucleotides read TGTGCCAGTAGTAGAAGGACAGGGGGGTCAGAGACCCAGTACTTC. Based on the CDR3 plus reference TRBV19 and TRBJ2-5, the full variable domain is DGGITQSPKYLFRKEGQNVTLSCEQNLNHDAMYWYRQDPGQGLRLIYYSQIVNDFQKGDIAEGYSVSREKKESFPLTVTSAQKNPTAFYLCASSRRTGGSETQYFGPGTRLLVL.

The rearrangement uses TRBV7-9 and TRBJ2-5; 10 bases align to TRBD1. The CDR3 spans 13 residues. V trimming: 6 bases; J trimming: 4 bases; junction bases outside the gene matches: 2. The germline V gene has CDR1 SEHNR and CDR2 FQNEAQ (reference sequence). The CDR3 here is CASRGQGRETQYF. The DNA for the CDR3 is TGTGCCAGCAGGGGACAGGGGAGAGAGACCCAGTACTTC.

This clone has just one count. This chain joins TRBV11-1 and TRBJ2-2; 7 bases agree with TRBD1. V shed 3 bases, J shed 7 bases, and the junction held 5 bases outside the gene matches. Germline loops: CDR1 SGHAT, CDR2 FQDESV (reference sequence). This CDR3 spans 14 amino acids. CDR3 DNA sequence: TGTGCCAGCAGCTTCGACAGGGCGGGCGGGGAGCTGTTTTTT. As protein: CASSFDRAGGELFF.

The chain joins TRBV2 to TRBJ1-3; 9 positions agree with TRBD1. The CDR3 has 15 amino acids. The V gene end was trimmed by 9 bases and the J gene end by 1 base; junction bases not matched to a gene: 7. Germline lookup yields CDR1 SNHLY and CDR2 FYNNEI. CDR3 bases: TGTGCCAGAGGGATGACAGGGGGGTCTGGAAACACCATATATTTT. Its protein product is CARGMTGGSGNTIYF.

The CDR3 protein is CAWSGQGNEKLFF. As DNA, the CDR3 is TGTGCCTGGTCCGGACAGGGGAATGAAAAACTGTTTTTT. The chain carries TRBV30 and TRBJ1-4, with 9 bases aligning to TRBD1. Germline trimming cut 5 bases from V and 5 bases from J; bases unmatched to any gene: 3. CDR1 and CDR2 from the germline V gene are GTSNPN and SVGIG (reference sequence). The CDR3 is 13 amino acids. The entire variable domain, with the rest obtained from reference TRBV30 and TRBJ1-4, is as follows: SQTIHQWPATLVQPVGSPLSLECTVEGTSNPNLYWYRQAAGRGLQLLFYSVGIGQISSEVPQNLSASRPQDRQFILSSKKLLLSDSGFYLCAWSGQGNEKLFFGSGTQLSVL.

This clone was picked up a small number of times. This chain uses TRBV19 with TRBJ2-2; 10 bases are a match to TRBD2. The germline CDR1 and CDR2 sequences are LNHDA and SQIVND (reference sequence). CDR3 length: 15 residues. The ends lost 4 bases at V and 4 bases at J; junction bases unmatched: 3. CDR3 in DNA: TGTGCCAGTAGTACGGGACTAGCGAGCACCGGGGAGCTGTTTTTT. It encodes CASSTGLASTGELFF. The full variable domain, rest sourced from reference TRBV19 and TRBJ2-2, is DGGITQSPKYLFRKEGQNVTLSCEQNLNHDAMYWYRQDPGQGLRLIYYSQIVNDFQKGDIAEGYSVSREKKESFPLTVTSAQKNPTAFYLCASSTGLASTGELFFGEGSRLTVL.

This clone was picked up many times. This CDR3 fails to terminate in the conserved phenylalanine or tryptophan, so it likely reflects a read error. The DNA is omitted, as the CDR3 cannot be located on it reliably, and the CDR3 follows TCRdb's listing. The rearrangement joins TRBV18 to TRBJ2-3; the table's D call, TRBD1, was not checked against the DNA. The CDR3 totals 12 residues, both ends included. CDR1 is KGHSH, CDR2 LQKENI, per germline. The CDR3 protein is CASSRDRDASIL.

V gene TRBV30 combines with J gene TRBJ1-6; no definite D call. The ends were cut back, 1 base at V and 14 bases at J, with 15 bases in the middle. Germline V gene lookup returns CDR1 GTSNPN and CDR2 SVGIG (reference sequence). This CDR3 region has 13 residues. CDR3 sequence (DNA): TGTGCCTGGAGTGACTCCCGGGATAGTTCCCTCCACTTT. Translating gives CAWSDSRDSSLHF.

V usage is TRBV11-1 and J usage is TRBJ2-2; the D gene is possibly TRBD1 (6 bases). The V and J ends lost 1 base and 4 bases respectively, with 10 bases between them. The CDR3 runs 15 residues. CDR1 SGHAT and CDR2 FQDESV come from the germline V gene (reference sequence). In nucleotides, the CDR3 is TGTGCCAGCAGCTTAGTTAGGGGGAGCACCGGGGAGCTGTTTTTT. This encodes CASSLVRGSTGELFF.

The chain joins TRBV28 to TRBJ2-7, with 9 bases identical to TRBD1. Trimming took 5 bases from V and 2 from J; bases not matched to a gene: 4. The CDR3 has 14 amino acids. The germline V gene has CDR1 MDHEN and CDR2 SYDVKM. This CDR3 is CASSKTGGTYEQYF. The CDR3 DNA sequence: TGTGCCAGCAGTAAGACAGGGGGGACCTACGAGCAGTACTTC.

The chain employs TRBV18 and TRBJ2-7; the match to TRBD1 covers 8 bases. The length of the CDR3 is 13 residues. The V gene end was trimmed by 2 bases and the J gene end by 9 bases; junction bases not matched to a gene: 6. Germline V gene lookup returns CDR1 KGHSH and CDR2 LQKENI. The CDR3 bases are TGTGCCAGCTCACCAAACAGGGGGACTGTGCAGTACTTC. It specifies CASSPNRGTVQYF.

This chain joins TRBV5-4 and TRBJ2-2, with D possibly being TRBD2 (6 bases). CDR1 and CDR2 from the germline V gene are SGHNT and YYREEE (reference sequence). V shed 1 base and J shed 4 bases, with 11 bases lying between them. This CDR3 has 15 amino acids. The CDR3 spells CASSLYWGGTGELFF. The CDR3 DNA reads TGTGCCAGCAGCTTGTATTGGGGAGGCACCGGGGAGCTGTTTTTT.

This clone was counted a single time. This chain connects TRBV30 to TRBJ1-3, with D unclear. Trimming shortened V by 1 base and J by 2 bases, and 12 bases separated the two germline ends. Looked up from germline, CDR1 is GTSNPN and CDR2 is SVGIG (reference sequence). The CDR3 has 15 amino acids. The CDR3 is CAWSGSMRAGNTIYF. The CDR3 DNA is TGTGCCTGGAGTGGGTCGATGAGGGCTGGAAACACCATATATTTT.